Each of the 27 T cell receptor beta chains below was sequenced from the same sample in a study of blood T cell repertoires in COVID-19. Measured with immunoSEQ multiplex PCR; TCRdb has only the in-frame clones, and not every one. The data show approximately 300,000 clones, with 75% to 95% seen just once and approximately 7.5% held by the top ten. The sequencing sample was made of peripheral blood. These receptors originate from a woman between 25 and 40 years old with COVID-19, enrolled during active disease.

V and J are TRBV6-5 and TRBJ1-5; D might be TRBD1 (6 bases). The length of the CDR3 is 14 residues. Germline V lookup: CDR1 MNHEY, CDR2 SVGAGI. Between the trimmed V and J ends, which lost 6 bases and 2 bases, there was a span of 11 bases. CDR3 loop: CASRGAGGNQPQHF. Here the CDR3 DNA reads TGTGCCAGCAGGGGGGCGGGGGGCAATCAGCCCCAGCATTTT.

The genes are TRBV15 and TRBJ1-5, with 7 bases aligning to TRBD1. Germline V lookup: CDR1 LNHNV, CDR2 YYDKDF (reference sequence). The ends lost 0 bases at V and 7 bases at J; junction bases unmatched: 6. This CDR3 has 15 residues. This CDR3 reads CATSRDRGGGQPQHF. CDR3 nucleotides: TGTGCCACCAGCAGAGATAGAGGGGGCGGCCAGCCCCAGCATTTT. The full variable domain, completed using reference TRBV15 and TRBJ1-5, is DAMVIQNPRYQVTQFGKPVTLSCSQTLNHNVMYWYQQKSSQAPKLLFHYYDKDFNNEADTPDNFQSRRPNTSFCFLDIRSPGLGDTAMYLCATSRDRGGGQPQHFGDGTRLSIL.

This clone was detected a few times. This chain connects TRBV6-1 to TRBJ2-7; 7 positions match TRBD2. Trimming at V came to 0 bases and at J to 3 bases, leaving 8 bases not matched to a gene. The germline CDR1 and CDR2 sequences are MNHNS and SASEGT. This CDR3 spans 16 amino acids. CDR3 sequence reads: CASSEANAGEGYEQYF. The CDR3, as DNA: TGTGCCAGCAGTGAAGCGAATGCGGGAGAGGGCTACGAGCAGTACTTC.

The J gene is TRBJ1-1, the V gene TRBV18; D may be TRBD1 (6 bases). V dropped 0 bases and J dropped 0 bases, with 17 bases sitting between them. This CDR3 has 18 amino acids. Germline V gives CDR1 KGHSH, CDR2 LQKENI. The CDR3 nucleotides are TGTGCCAGCTCACCACCGGTGGTTAAGTGGGACATGAACACTGAAGCTTTCTTT. Translation gives CASSPPVVKWDMNTEAFF.

This clone was seen only once. The chain uses TRBV7-9 and TRBJ2-2; possible D gene TRBD1, 5 bases. The CDR3 totals 15 residues. With 5 bases removed from V and 3 bases from J, the gap between germline ends came to 13 bases. CDR1 and CDR2 from the germline V gene are SEHNR and FQNEAQ (reference sequence). CDR3 sequence: CASSTDRSYTGELFF. The CDR3 DNA reads TGTGCCAGCAGCACCGACAGATCCTACACCGGGGAGCTGTTTTTT.

This clone was observed a few times. The chain recombines TRBV23-1 with TRBJ1-4; 9 bases are shared with TRBD1. TRBV23-1 belongs to the ORF category, with a function that is uncertain. The CDR3 contains 17 residues. Trimming cost V 0 bases and J 4 bases; bases outside gene matches: 6. The DNA of the CDR3 is TGCGCCAGCAGTCAATCCGGGACAGGGCGCAATAATGAAAAACTGTTTTTT. Protein product: CASSQSGTGRNNEKLFF.

This chain's CDR3 is CASSEKADLAKNIQYF. DNA for the CDR3: TGCGCCAGCAGTGAGAAAGCGGACCTAGCCAAAAACATTCAGTACTTC. This chain connects TRBV10-1 to TRBJ2-4, with D possibly being TRBD2 (5 bases). V gave up 2 bases and J gave up 0 bases, with 11 bases separating them. There are 16 residues in the CDR3. Germline V lookup: CDR1 WNHNN, CDR2 SYGVQD (reference sequence).

This clone was counted once. The rearrangement uses TRBV18 and TRBJ2-1; TRBD2 matches 13 bases. There are 16 residues in the CDR3. Trimming cost V 3 bases and J 4 bases; bases outside gene matches: 3. Germline loops: CDR1 KGHSH, CDR2 LQKENI. The CDR3 DNA sequence: TGTGCCAGCTCACCCACTAGCGGGAGGGCTTACAATGAGCAGTTCTTC. Encoded protein: CASSPTSGRAYNEQFF.

The chain recombines TRBV24-1 with TRBJ1-5; D call uncertain. The CDR3 runs 12 residues. The V gene lost 4 bases and the J gene lost 5 bases, with 5 bases spanning the gap. Germline V gene lookup returns CDR1 KGHDR and CDR2 SFDVKD. The chain's CDR3 is CATSDRDQPQHF. The CDR3 bases are TGTGCCACCAGTGACCGCGATCAGCCCCAGCATTTT.

The chain uses TRBV28 and TRBJ1-2; 8 positions match TRBD1. The CDR3 contains 13 residues. CDR1 is MDHEN, CDR2 SYDVKM, per germline. The junction had 5 bases not matched to a gene; V was cut back by 5 bases and J by 6 bases. CDR3 coding DNA: TGTGCCAGCAGTATCCGACAGGGGCATGGCTACACCTTC. Translated, it gives CASSIRQGHGYTF.

This rearrangement joins TRBV7-2 to TRBJ1-2; 9 positions match TRBD1. Losses at the gene ends were 5 bases for V and 0 bases for J; bases not matched to a gene: 4. The CDR3 sequence is 15 residues long. CDR1 is SGHTA and CDR2 is FQGNSA in the germline V gene. DNA of the CDR3: TGTGCCAGCAGCCCCGGACAGGGGCCTAACTATGGCTACACCTTC. Its translation is CASSPGQGPNYGYTF.

The rearrangement uses TRBV4-1 and TRBJ2-5; 7 bases line up with TRBD2. Germline CDR1 MGHRA, CDR2 YSYEKL. The V segment lost 1 base and the J segment 5 bases; nucleotides outside the gene matches: 7. The CDR3 spans 15 residues. The CDR3 region has the DNA TGCGCCAGCAGCCAAGCATGGGGGGGAGCGGAGACCCAGTACTTC. Protein product: CASSQAWGGAETQYF.

As DNA, the CDR3 is TGCAGCGCGTCCGGGACAGGGGCGAATGAAGCTTTCTTT. Encoded protein: CSASGTGANEAFF. J is TRBJ1-1 and V is TRBV29-1; 10 bases agree with TRBD1. Germline V lookup: CDR1 SQVTM, CDR2 ANQGSEA. Trimming at V came to 7 bases and at J to 7 bases, leaving 9 bases not matched to a gene. CDR3 length equals 13 residues.

The V and J genes are TRBV3-1 (or the pseudogene TRBV3-2) and TRBJ2-1, with 11 positions matching TRBD2. CDR1 LGHDT and CDR2 YNNKEL come from the germline V gene (reference sequence). V dropped 6 bases and J dropped 10; count of bases not matched to a gene: 14. The CDR3 is 16 amino acids. The CDR3 here is CASSRLLAGGIGEQFF. The CDR3 bases are TGTGCCAGCAGTCGCCTCTTAGCGGGAGGGATCGGCGAGCAGTTCTTC.

This clone was recorded a few times. Germline is not matched at one junction end, which may reflect a read error. V and J are TRBV28 and TRBJ1-6; tentatively, D is TRBD1 (5 bases). CDR3 length: 14 amino acids. Germline CDR1 and CDR2: MDHEN and SYDVKM. CDR3 loop: CASSSIRDNPPLHF. CDR3 nucleotide sequence: TGTGCCAGCAGCTCCATCAGGGATAATCCACCCCTCCACTTT.

This clone showed up just a few times. The V and J genes are TRBV3-1 (or the pseudogene TRBV3-2) and TRBJ2-7, with TRBD2 matching 7 bases. CDR3 length equals 12 residues. Germline CDR1 reads LGHDT; CDR2 reads YNNKEL (reference sequence). The V segment lost 6 bases and the J segment 7 bases; nucleotides outside the gene matches: 6. This CDR3 is CASRGGAGEQYF. The CDR3 region has the DNA TGTGCCAGCAGGGGAGGGGCCGGGGAGCAGTACTTC.

Turning to this clone: The sample has other DNA sequences that encode this CDR3 too. V usage is TRBV4-1 and J usage is TRBJ1-5, with D hard to call. Trimming cost V 0 bases and J 4 bases, with 7 bases left between them. The germline V gene encodes CDR1 MGHRA and CDR2 YSYEKL. This CDR3 spans 14 amino acids. In DNA form, the CDR3 reads TGCGCCAGCAGCCAAGATCTCGGGAATCAGCCCCAGCATTTT. Its translation: CASSQDLGNQPQHF.

The V and J genes are TRBV3-1 (or the pseudogene TRBV3-2) and TRBJ2-2, with 8 bases identical to TRBD2. The V segment lost 4 bases and the J segment 3 bases; nucleotides outside the gene matches: 7. Germline V gene sequence: CDR1 LGHDT, CDR2 YNNKEL (reference sequence). This CDR3 is built from 16 residues. The CDR3 here is CASSPLVAGHTGELFF. DNA for the CDR3: TGTGCCAGCAGCCCACTAGTAGCGGGGCACACCGGGGAGCTGTTTTTT.

This sequence joins TRBV30 and TRBJ2-7; D gene unclear. The V and J ends lost 0 bases and 1 base respectively, with 7 bases between them. Germline loops: CDR1 GTSNPN, CDR2 SVGIG (reference sequence). The CDR3 totals 13 residues. Here the CDR3 reads CAWSVLRSYEQYF. The CDR3 DNA reads TGTGCCTGGAGTGTACTGAGATCCTACGAGCAGTACTTC.

The chain links TRBV5-7 to TRBJ1-6, with 9 bases matching TRBD1. TRBV5-7 is an ORF, with its function uncertain. There are 13 residues in the CDR3. After removal of 6 bases from V and 9 bases from J, the junction contained 4 bases not matched to a gene. CDR3 residues: CASIGQGCSPLHF. CDR3 nucleotides: TGTGCCAGCATCGGACAGGGGTGTTCACCCCTCCACTTT.

This clone came up once. The chain's CDR3 is CASSFSSGRRDEQFF. The CDR3 bases are TGTGCCAGCAGCTTCTCTAGCGGGCGGAGGGATGAGCAGTTCTTC. The chain combines TRBV13 with TRBJ2-1, with TRBD2 matching 8 bases. From germline, CDR1 is PRHDT and CDR2 FYEKMQ (reference sequence). This CDR3 comprises 15 residues. Trimming took 3 bases from V and 8 from J; bases not matched to a gene: 9.

Turning to this clone: Additional DNA sequences in this sample encode the identical CDR3. This sequence joins TRBV7-3 and TRBJ1-1; D gene unclear. This CDR3 region has 13 residues. V lost 4 bases and J lost 2, with 8 bases in between. Germline assignment: CDR1 SGHTA and CDR2 FQGTGA. The CDR3 protein is CASSSQVNTEAFF. CDR3 DNA: TGTGCCAGCAGCTCTCAGGTTAACACTGAAGCTTTCTTT.

The J gene is TRBJ2-7, the V gene TRBV10-3, with D maybe TRBD1 (6 bases). The germline gives CDR1 ENHRY, CDR2 SYGVKD. The CDR3 length is 13 residues. V was shortened by 3 bases and J by 10 bases, with 16 bases between the two germline ends. The CDR3 bases are TGTGCCATCAGTGACGCCGATGGGGGCGCTCAGTACTTC. Translating gives CAISDADGGAQYF.

CDR3 nucleotides: TGTGCCACCAGTGAGGCGATGGGGCTAGCGGGAAATGAGCAGTTCTTC. Its protein product is CATSEAMGLAGNEQFF. The chain carries TRBV24-1 and TRBJ2-1; 9 bases align to TRBD2. The V gene end was trimmed by 4 bases and the J gene end by 7 bases; junction bases not matched to a gene: 10. This CDR3 has 16 amino acids. Germline values: CDR1 KGHDR, CDR2 SFDVKD.

This clone was recorded once. The chain employs TRBV7-2 and TRBJ2-3; the D gene is possibly TRBD2 (7 bases). V was cut by 5 bases and J by 9 bases, with 21 bases left in between. Germline V gene sequence: CDR1 SGHTA, CDR2 FQGNSA. The length of the CDR3 is 15 residues. The CDR3 bases are TGTGCCAGCAGCCCGGGGGGCGGCGGGAGTAAGACGCAGTATTTT. It is translated as CASSPGGGGSKTQYF.

This chain joins TRBV7-2 and TRBJ1-5; D may be TRBD1 (6 bases). Per germline, CDR1 SGHTA and CDR2 FQGNSA. The CDR3 totals 14 residues. V was trimmed by 5 bases and J by 7 bases, leaving 15 bases between them. The CDR3 reads CASSPKGEGQPQHF. The CDR3 nucleotides are TGTGCCAGCAGCCCCAAGGGGGAGGGACAGCCCCAGCATTTT.

CDR3 in amino acids: CASSAGTEGEKLFF. CDR3 sequence (DNA): TGCGCCAGCAGCGCCGGGACAGAAGGTGAAAAACTGTTTTTT. V is TRBV5-1 and J is TRBJ1-4, with 7 bases that match TRBD1. CDR1 SGHRS and CDR2 YFSETQ come from the germline V gene. Trimming at V came to 4 bases and at J to 7 bases, leaving 7 bases not matched to a gene. The length of the CDR3 is 14 residues.